This is a list of T cell receptor beta chains from one sample in a study of resident and recirculating memory T cells in vitiligo. The data were produced by immunoSEQ multiplex PCR, yet TCRdb's version contains in-frame clones alone and is incomplete. The table has around 78,000 clones, roughly 94% seen once; the top ten hold approximately 5.4%. The sequencing input was blood. The source of these receptors is a male donor with vitiligo. Both conserved end residues are part of each CDR3. The D gene is left open where the match is weak. Expanded clones are given a class, and other clones once, few, many or no size at all.

CDR3 length,D gene,J gene,V gene,clone size,CDR3 DNA,CDR3 protein
16,-,TRBJ2-7,TRBV15,-,TGTGCCACCAGCAGAGATATGGCGAGGAGCTCCTACGAGCAGTACTTC,CATSRDMARSSYEQYF
15,TRBD2,TRBJ2-7,TRBV7-8,-,TGTGCCAGCAGCTTAGTGCGGGAGGGCAAGTACGAGCAGTACTTC,CASSLVREGKYEQYF
13,-,TRBJ2-1,TRBV5-6,-,TGTGCCAGCAGCTGGACGGGCAGCGGGGAGCAGTTCTTC,CASSWTGSGEQFF
21,TRBD2,TRBJ2-1,TRBV4-3,-,TGCGCCAGCAGCCAAGATCCTCGACTAGCGGGAGGAGTCGCGTCCTACAATGAGCAGTTCTTC,CASSQDPRLAGGVASYNEQFF
15,TRBD1,TRBJ2-1,TRBV5-6,-,TGTGCCAGCAGCCTCCTGGACAGGGGGCGGGATGAGCAGTTCTTC,CASSLLDRGRDEQFF
17,TRBD2,TRBJ2-7,TRBV7-8,-,TGTGCCAGCAGCTATGGACTAGCGGGAATGAGCTCCTACGAGCAGTACTTC,CASSYGLAGMSSYEQYF
14,TRBD2,TRBJ2-7,TRBV9,-,TGTGCCAGCAGCGTAGTCCCGACGGGGGGCGAGCAGTACTTC,CASSVVPTGGEQYF
15,-,TRBJ2-2,TRBV9,once,TGTGCCAGCAGCGCCACTCAGGGGAACACCGGGGAGCTGTTTTTT,CASSATQGNTGELFF
16,TRBD2,TRBJ2-3,TRBV6-4,-,TGTGCCAGCAGTGAGGGACTAGCGGGAGGGCCAGATACGCAGTATTTT,CASSEGLAGGPDTQYF
15,-,TRBJ2-3,TRBV5-1,-,TGCGCCAGCAGCTTGGCGCCTAGCGGCACAGATACGCAGTATTTT,CASSLAPSGTDTQYF
15,TRBD1,TRBJ2-7,TRBV11-2,many,TGTGCCAGCAGCTCCCTAAGGACAGGGGGAAACGAGCAGTACTTC,CASSSLRTGGNEQYF
15,TRBD1,TRBJ1-1,TRBV27,-,TGTGCCAGCAGTCCGCCCCCCGGGACAGGGAATGAAGCTTTCTTT,CASSPPPGTGNEAFF
16,TRBD1,TRBJ1-3,TRBV28,-,TGTGCCAGCAGTTTATACTGGACAGGCTCTGGAAACACCATATATTTT,CASSLYWTGSGNTIYF
17,TRBD1,TRBJ1-5,TRBV18,-,TGTGCCAGCTCGCCCAGGTCCGGGACAGGGGGCCAGGAGCCCCAGCATTTT,CASSPRSGTGGQEPQHF
15,-,TRBJ1-3,TRBV7-9,-,TGTGCCAGCAGCTCACTGAGGGGGGGAGGAAACACCATATATTTT,CASSSLRGGGNTIYF
12,-,TRBJ1-5,TRBV6-1,few,TGTGCCAGCAGTGGACTACAAAAGCCCCAGCATTTT,CASSGLQKPQHF
16,TRBD2,TRBJ2-5,TRBV7-7,few,TGTGCCAGCAGCTTAGAGCCAGCGGGAGAGGTTGGGACCCAGTACTTC,CASSLEPAGEVGTQYF
13,TRBD1,TRBJ2-7,TRBV28,few,TGTGCCACCCTCCGACAGGGACCATACGAGCAGTACTTC,CATLRQGPYEQYF
16,-,TRBJ2-3,TRBV9,-,TGTGCCAGCAGCGTAGGTCCAGGGGTATCCACAGATACGCAGTATTTT,CASSVGPGVSTDTQYF
17,TRBD1,TRBJ2-7,TRBV11-3,-,TGTGCCAGCAGATACGCCTTGGGACAGGGAAAATCCTACGAGCAGTACTTC,CASRYALGQGKSYEQYF
16,-,TRBJ1-1,TRBV28,-,TGTGCCAGCAGCCTCCCGTTCGGGGGGCCCAACACTGAAGCTTTCTTT,CASSLPFGGPNTEAFF
15,TRBD2,TRBJ2-5,TRBV6-5,-,TGTGCCAGCAGCCGGAGTGGCGGGGGGCAAGAGACCCAGTACTTC,CASSRSGGGQETQYF
15,TRBD1,TRBJ2-5,TRBV25-1,-,TGTGCCAGCAGCCCTTCTGGGACAGGGGTGGAGACCCAGTACTTC,CASSPSGTGVETQYF
16,TRBD1,TRBJ1-4,TRBV5-1,once,TGCGCCAGCAGCCGTGGACAGGGGATAACTAATGAAAAACTGTTTTTT,CASSRGQGITNEKLFF
15,-,TRBJ2-5,TRBV7-9,-,TGTGCCAGCAGCTTACCCGGGATAACGAAAGAGACCCAGTACTTC,CASSLPGITKETQYF
15,TRBD2,TRBJ2-1,TRBV7-2,-,TGTGCCAGCAGCCGGGGACTAGCGGACTACAATGAGCAGTTCTTC,CASSRGLADYNEQFF
15,-,TRBJ2-3,TRBV5-6,-,TGTGCCAGCAGGGTCTGGGGAGGCGAAGCAGATACGCAGTATTTT,CASRVWGGEADTQYF
13,-,TRBJ2-7,TRBV5-1,-,TGCGCCAGCAGCGTCAGTCAGGGTCTGGAGCAGTACTTC,CASSVSQGLEQYF
15,-,TRBJ2-7,TRBV27,-,TGTGCCAGCAGTTTATCCGGTTCCGGCTACTACGGGCAGTACTTC,CASSLSGSGYYGQYF
15,-,TRBJ2-1,TRBV19,-,TGTGCCAGTAGGTCAGACACGAGCTCCTACAATGAGCAGTTCTTC,CASRSDTSSYNEQFF
18,TRBD1,TRBJ1-1,TRBV10-3,-,TGTGCCATCCCCCTGGTCCCATTGGACAGGGCGGGGAACACTGAAGCTTTCTTT,CAIPLVPLDRAGNTEAFF
13,-,TRBJ1-1,TRBV27,once,TGTGCCAGCAGCCTGACATTGAACACTGAAGCTTTCTTT,CASSLTLNTEAFF
12,TRBD1,TRBJ2-4,TRBV2,-,TGTGCCAGCACCGACAGGGCAGACATTCAGTACTTC,CASTDRADIQYF
18,TRBD1,TRBJ2-7,TRBV9,-,TGTGCCAGCAGCGTACGAAGAACAGGGGGGCCGGAAACCTACGAGCAGTACTTC,CASSVRRTGGPETYEQYF
14,-,TRBJ2-7,TRBV27,-,TGTGCCAGCAGTTTCGACGGGAAATCCTACGAGCAGTACTTC,CASSFDGKSYEQYF
14,-,TRBJ2-5,TRBV5-1,-,TGCGCCAGCAATCAGGGCGGGATAGTTGAGACCCAGTACTTC,CASNQGGIVETQYF
17,-,TRBJ2-1,TRBV10-3,-,TGTGCCATCCTGGCCGGGACTGGGCGTGAATCCTACAATGAGCAGTTCTTC,CAILAGTGRESYNEQFF
15,-,TRBJ2-1,TRBV5-1,-,TGCGCCAGCAGCTTGCTAACGGGAGTAGTGTATGAGCAGTTCTTC,CASSLLTGVVYEQFF
15,TRBD2,TRBJ2-1,TRBV2,-,TGTGCCAGCAGTGTAACGGGAGGCCGCTACAATGAGCAGTTCTTC,CASSVTGGRYNEQFF
15,-,TRBJ2-1,TRBV5-1,-,TGCGCCAGCAGCCCGGGACAATCTCATCTCCATGAGCAGTTCTTC,CASSPGQSHLHEQFF
16,TRBD1,TRBJ2-2,TRBV15,-,TGTGCCACCAGCAGAGACCCGGGACAGGGGGGCGGGGAGCTGTTTTTT,CATSRDPGQGGGELFF
13,TRBD2,TRBJ2-7,TRBV2,-,TGTGCCAGCAGTGAAGGATGGGGGGGCGAGCAGTACTTC,CASSEGWGGEQYF
12,-,TRBJ1-2,TRBV30,-,TGTGCCTGGAGAGGGGATAACTATGGCTACACCTTC,CAWRGDNYGYTF
14,-,TRBJ2-5,TRBV5-1,-,TGCGCCAGCAGCTGGGGGACTCTACAAGAGACCCAGTACTTC,CASSWGTLQETQYF
14,-,TRBJ2-2,TRBV7-2,-,TGTGCCAGCAGCCCCTTCTTACTACGGCGGGAGCTGTTTTTT,CASSPFLLRRELFF
14,TRBD1,TRBJ2-5,TRBV6-6,-,TGTGCCAGCAGTTACTTCCGGGACAGTGAGACCCAGTACTTC,CASSYFRDSETQYF
14,-,TRBJ1-2,TRBV4-1,-,TGCGCCAGCAGCCAAGATCGGAGGAACTATGGCTACACCTTC,CASSQDRRNYGYTF
13,-,TRBJ2-7,TRBV18,once,TGTGCCAGCTATCGGAGCGGAGGCTACGAGCAGTACTTC,CASYRSGGYEQYF
15,TRBD2,TRBJ2-2,TRBV6-6,-,TGTGCCAGCAGTTACCTGGGGACTAGCGGCAGGGAGCTGTTTTTT,CASSYLGTSGRELFF
13,TRBD1,TRBJ2-3,TRBV30,-,TGTGCCTGGCCGGGACAGGGGGCACATACGCAGTATTTT,CAWPGQGAHTQYF
13,-,TRBJ2-3,TRBV7-3,once,TGTGCCAGCAGCCCAAATGCCAGGCCCCCGCAGTATTTT,CASSPNARPPQYF
14,TRBD2,TRBJ2-1,TRBV6-6,-,TGTGCCAGCCGGCGGGAGGGCCGTTACAATGAGCAGTTCTTC,CASRREGRYNEQFF
16,-,TRBJ1-2,TRBV4-1,-,TGCGCCAGCAGCCAAGCCGGTGGGAGGGGGAGGTATGGCTACACCTTC,CASSQAGGRGRYGYTF
16,-,TRBJ2-3,TRBV9,-,TGTGCCAGCAGCGTTTTCACACGTTCTTTCACAGATACGCAGTATTTT,CASSVFTRSFTDTQYF